This section outlines one T cell receptor (beta chain) sequence together with its context. The entry originates in a study of CD8 T cells in Susac syndrome. The germline V gene encodes CDR1 DFQATT and CDR2 SNEGSKA (reference sequence). V gave up 2 bases and J gave up 2 bases; unmatched junction bases: 0. The CDR3 contains 13 residues. An amount of RNA that ranged from roughly 0.45 to 1 ug was reverse transcribed with random hexamers. TCRdb fed the immunoSEQ multiplex PCR reads into MiXCR, producing one record per CDR3 protein. Of roughly 250,000 distinct CDR3 sequences in the sample, approximately 95% were seen once.

This TCR was sampled from a human donor with Susac syndrome. Material for sequencing was CD4+ T cells from PBMCs. V is TRBV20-1 and J is TRBJ2-7, with 10 bases lining up with TRBD2. This CDR3 is CSARLAGAYEQYF. The CDR3 DNA reads as TGCAGTGCTAGACTAGCGGGGGCCTACGAGCAGTACTTC.